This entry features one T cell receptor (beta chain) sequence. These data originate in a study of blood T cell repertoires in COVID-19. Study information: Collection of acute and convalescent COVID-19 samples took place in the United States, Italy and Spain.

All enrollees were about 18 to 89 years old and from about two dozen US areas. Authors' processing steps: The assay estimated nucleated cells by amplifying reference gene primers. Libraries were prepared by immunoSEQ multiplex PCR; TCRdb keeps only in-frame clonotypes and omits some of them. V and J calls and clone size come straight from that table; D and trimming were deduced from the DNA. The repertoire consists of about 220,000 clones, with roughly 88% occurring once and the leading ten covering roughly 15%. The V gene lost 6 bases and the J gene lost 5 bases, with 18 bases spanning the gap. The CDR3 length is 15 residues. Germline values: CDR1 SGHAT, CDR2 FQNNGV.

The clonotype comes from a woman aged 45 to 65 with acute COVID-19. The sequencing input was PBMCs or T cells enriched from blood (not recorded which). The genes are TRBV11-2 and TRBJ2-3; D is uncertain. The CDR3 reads CASRALLVSGDTQYF. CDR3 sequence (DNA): TGTGCCAGCAGAGCTCTCCTCGTTTCCGGAGATACGCAGTATTTT.